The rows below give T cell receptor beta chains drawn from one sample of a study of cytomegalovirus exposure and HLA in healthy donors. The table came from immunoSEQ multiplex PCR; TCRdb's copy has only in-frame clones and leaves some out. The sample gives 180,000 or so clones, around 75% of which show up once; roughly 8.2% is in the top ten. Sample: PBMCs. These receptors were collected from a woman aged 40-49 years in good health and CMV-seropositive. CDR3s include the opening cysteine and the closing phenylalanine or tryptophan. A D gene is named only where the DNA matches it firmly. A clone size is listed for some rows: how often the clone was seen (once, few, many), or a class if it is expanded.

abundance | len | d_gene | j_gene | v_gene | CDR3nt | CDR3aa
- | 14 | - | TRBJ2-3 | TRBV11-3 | TGTGCCAGCAGCCTCGGCGGGAGCACAGATACGCAGTATTTT | CASSLGGSTDTQYF
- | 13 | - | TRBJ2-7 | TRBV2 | TGTGCCAGCAGTGAAGAGTCAGGGTTCGAGCAGTACTTC | CASSEESGFEQYF
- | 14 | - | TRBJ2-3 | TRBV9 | TGTGCCAGCAGCTCTCGGACCGGGAGAGATACGCAGTATTTT | CASSSRTGRDTQYF
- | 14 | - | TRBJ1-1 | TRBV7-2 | TGTGCCAGCAGCTTAGCTATCAGGAACACTGAAGCTTTCTTT | CASSLAIRNTEAFF
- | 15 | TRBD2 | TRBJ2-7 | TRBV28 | TGTGCCAGCAGTTTGAGGACTAGCGGGTCCTACGAGCAGTACTTC | CASSLRTSGSYEQYF
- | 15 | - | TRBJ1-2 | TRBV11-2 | TGTGCCAGCAGCCCGTACAGGGCGACTTCAGGAGGCTACACCTTC | CASSPYRATSGGYTF
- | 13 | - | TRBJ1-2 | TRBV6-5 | TGTGCCAGCACCAACTTACAGTCCTATGGCTACACCTTC | CASTNLQSYGYTF
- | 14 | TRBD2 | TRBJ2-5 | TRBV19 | TGTGCCAGTAGTATAGCTGCTAGCGGCCAGGCCCAGTACTTC | CASSIAASGQAQYF
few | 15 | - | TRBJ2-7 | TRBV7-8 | TGTGCCAGCAGCTCACGTCGACTAAGCTCCTACGAGCAGTACTTC | CASSSRRLSSYEQYF
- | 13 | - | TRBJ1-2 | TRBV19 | TGTGCCAGTAGTATAGACCAGAACTATGGCTACACCTTC | CASSIDQNYGYTF
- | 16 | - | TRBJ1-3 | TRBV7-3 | TGTGCCAGCAGCTTAAGTGGGCCAGGGGCTGGAAACACCATATATTTT | CASSLSGPGAGNTIYF